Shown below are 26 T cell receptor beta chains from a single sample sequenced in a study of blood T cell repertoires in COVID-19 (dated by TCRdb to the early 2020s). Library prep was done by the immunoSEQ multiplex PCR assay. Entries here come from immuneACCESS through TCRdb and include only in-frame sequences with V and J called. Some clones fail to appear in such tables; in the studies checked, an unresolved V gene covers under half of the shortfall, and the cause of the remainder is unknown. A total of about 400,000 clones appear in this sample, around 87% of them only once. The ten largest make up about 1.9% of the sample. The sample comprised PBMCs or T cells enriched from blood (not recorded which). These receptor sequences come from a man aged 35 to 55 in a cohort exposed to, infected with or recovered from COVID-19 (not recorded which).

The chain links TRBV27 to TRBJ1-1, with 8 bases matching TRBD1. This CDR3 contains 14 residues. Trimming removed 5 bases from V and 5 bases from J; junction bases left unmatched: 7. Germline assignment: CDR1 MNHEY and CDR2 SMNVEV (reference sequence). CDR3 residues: CASSARGLGTEAFF. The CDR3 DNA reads TGTGCCAGCAGTGCCAGGGGGCTAGGGACTGAAGCTTTCTTT.

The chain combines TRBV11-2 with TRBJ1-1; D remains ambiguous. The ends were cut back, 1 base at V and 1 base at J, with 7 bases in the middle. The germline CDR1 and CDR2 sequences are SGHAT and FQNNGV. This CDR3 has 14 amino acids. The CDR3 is CASSLGPGNTEAFF. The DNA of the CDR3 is TGTGCCAGCAGCTTAGGTCCCGGGAACACTGAAGCTTTCTTT.

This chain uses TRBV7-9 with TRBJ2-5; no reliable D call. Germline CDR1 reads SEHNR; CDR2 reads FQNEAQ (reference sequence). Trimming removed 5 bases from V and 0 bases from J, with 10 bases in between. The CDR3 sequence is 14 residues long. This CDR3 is CASSLQNNQETQYF. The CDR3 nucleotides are TGTGCCAGCAGCCTACAGAATAACCAAGAGACCCAGTACTTC.

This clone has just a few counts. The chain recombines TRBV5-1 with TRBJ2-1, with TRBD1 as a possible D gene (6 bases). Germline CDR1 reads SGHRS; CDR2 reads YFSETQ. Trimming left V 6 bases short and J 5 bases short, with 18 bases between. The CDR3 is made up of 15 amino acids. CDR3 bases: TGCGCCAGCACCCCAGCCGGGACAAACAACAATGAGCAGTTCTTC. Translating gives CASTPAGTNNNEQFF.

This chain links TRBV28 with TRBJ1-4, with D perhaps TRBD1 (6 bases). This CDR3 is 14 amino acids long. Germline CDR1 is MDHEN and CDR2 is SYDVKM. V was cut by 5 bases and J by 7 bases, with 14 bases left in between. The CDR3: CASSPGTLGEKLFF. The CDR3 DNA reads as TGTGCCAGCAGTCCGGGGACATTAGGTGAAAAACTGTTTTTT. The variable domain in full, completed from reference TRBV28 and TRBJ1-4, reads DVKVTQSSRYLVKRTGEKVFLECVQDMDHENMFWYRQDPGLGLRLIYFSYDVKMKEKGDIPEGYSVSREKKERFSLILESASTNQTSMYLCASSPGTLGEKLFFGSGTQLSVL.

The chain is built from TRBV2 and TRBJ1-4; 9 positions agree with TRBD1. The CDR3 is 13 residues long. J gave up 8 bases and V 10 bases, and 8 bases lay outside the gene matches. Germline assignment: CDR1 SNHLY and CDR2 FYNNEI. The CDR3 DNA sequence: TGTGCCACCACAGGGGGCATCCGGGAAAAACTGTTTTTT. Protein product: CATTGGIREKLFF.

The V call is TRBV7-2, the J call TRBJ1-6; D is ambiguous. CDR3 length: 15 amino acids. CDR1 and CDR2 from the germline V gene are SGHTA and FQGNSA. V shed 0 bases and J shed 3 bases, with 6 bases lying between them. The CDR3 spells CASSLAAVYNSPLHF. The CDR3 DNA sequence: TGTGCCAGCAGCTTAGCGGCAGTCTATAATTCACCCCTCCACTTT. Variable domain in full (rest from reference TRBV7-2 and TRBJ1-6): GAGVSQSPSNKVTEKGKDVELRCDPISGHTALYWYRQSLGQGLEFLIYFQGNSAPDKSGLPSDRFSAERTGGSVSTLTIQRTQQEDSAVYLCASSLAAVYNSPLHFGNGTRLTVT.

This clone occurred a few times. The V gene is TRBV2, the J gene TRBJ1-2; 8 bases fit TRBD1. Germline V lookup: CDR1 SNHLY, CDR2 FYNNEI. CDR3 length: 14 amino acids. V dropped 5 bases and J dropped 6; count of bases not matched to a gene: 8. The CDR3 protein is CASSRIGTGDGYTF. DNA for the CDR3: TGTGCCAGCAGTCGAATAGGGACAGGTGATGGCTACACCTTC. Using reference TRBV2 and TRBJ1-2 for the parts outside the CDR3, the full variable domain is EPEVTQTPSHQVTQMGQEVILRCVPISNHLYFYWYRQILGQKVEFLVSFYNNEISEKSEIFDDQFSVERPDGSNFTLKIRSTKLEDSAMYFCASSRIGTGDGYTFGSGTRLTVV.

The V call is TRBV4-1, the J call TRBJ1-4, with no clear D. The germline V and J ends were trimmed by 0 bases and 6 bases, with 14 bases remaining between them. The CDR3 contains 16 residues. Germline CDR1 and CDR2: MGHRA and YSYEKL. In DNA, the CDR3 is TGCGCCAGCAGCCAAGATAATCTCGAGCCGTATGAAAAACTGTTTTTT. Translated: CASSQDNLEPYEKLFF.

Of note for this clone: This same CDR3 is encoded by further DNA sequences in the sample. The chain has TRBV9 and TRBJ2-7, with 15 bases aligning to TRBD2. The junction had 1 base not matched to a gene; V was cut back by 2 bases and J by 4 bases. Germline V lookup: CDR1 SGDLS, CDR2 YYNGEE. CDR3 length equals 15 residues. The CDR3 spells CASSVGLAGGYEQYF. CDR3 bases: TGTGCCAGCAGCGTGGGACTAGCGGGAGGTTACGAGCAGTACTTC.

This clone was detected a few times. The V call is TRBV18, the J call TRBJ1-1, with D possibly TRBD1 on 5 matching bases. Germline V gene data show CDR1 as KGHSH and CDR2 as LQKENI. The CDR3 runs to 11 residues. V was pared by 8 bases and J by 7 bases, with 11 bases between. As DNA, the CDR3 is TGTGCCAGCCAAGGGGAGGTTGAAGCTTTCTTT. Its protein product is CASQGEVEAFF.

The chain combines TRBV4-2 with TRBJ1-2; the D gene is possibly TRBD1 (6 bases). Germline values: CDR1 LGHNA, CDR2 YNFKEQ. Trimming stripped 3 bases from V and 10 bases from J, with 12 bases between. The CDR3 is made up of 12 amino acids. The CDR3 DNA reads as TGTGCCAGCAGCCAGGGACAAAGATTCTACACCTTC. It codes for CASSQGQRFYTF.

The CDR3 here is CASSKRPSSGRTDTQYF. DNA of the CDR3: TGTGCCAGCAGCAAAAGGCCCAGCAGCGGTCGCACAGATACGCAGTATTTT. The chain carries TRBV21-1 and TRBJ2-3; the table's D call of TRBD2 was not tested on the DNA. TRBV21-1 corresponds to a pseudogene. The CDR3 length is 17 residues.

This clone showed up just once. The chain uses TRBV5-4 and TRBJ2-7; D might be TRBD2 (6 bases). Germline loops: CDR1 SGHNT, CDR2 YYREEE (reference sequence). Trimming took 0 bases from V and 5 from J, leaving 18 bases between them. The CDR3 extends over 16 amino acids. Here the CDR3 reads CASSLVGRGGGHEQYF. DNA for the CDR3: TGTGCCAGCAGCTTGGTAGGGCGGGGAGGTGGCCACGAGCAGTACTTC.

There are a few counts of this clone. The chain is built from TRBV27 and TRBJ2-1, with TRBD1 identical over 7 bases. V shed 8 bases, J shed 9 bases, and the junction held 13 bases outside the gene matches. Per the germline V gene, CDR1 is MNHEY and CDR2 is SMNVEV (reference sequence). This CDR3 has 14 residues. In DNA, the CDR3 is TGTGCCAGCCTCCCCAGGGGGTTATATGGTGAGCAGTTCTTC. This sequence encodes CASLPRGLYGEQFF.

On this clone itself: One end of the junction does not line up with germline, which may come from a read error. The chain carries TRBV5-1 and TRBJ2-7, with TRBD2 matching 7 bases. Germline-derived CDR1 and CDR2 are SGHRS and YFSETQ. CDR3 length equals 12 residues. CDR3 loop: CASSLEAGTNHF. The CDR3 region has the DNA TGCGCCAGCAGCTTGGAGGCCGGGACTAACCACTTC. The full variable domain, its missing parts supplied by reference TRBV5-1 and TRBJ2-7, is KAGVTQTPRYLIKTRGQQVTLSCSPISGHRSVSWYQQTPGQGLQFLFEYFSETQRNKGNFPGRFSGRQFSNSRSEMNVSTLELGDSALYLCASSLEAGTNHFGPGTRLTVT.

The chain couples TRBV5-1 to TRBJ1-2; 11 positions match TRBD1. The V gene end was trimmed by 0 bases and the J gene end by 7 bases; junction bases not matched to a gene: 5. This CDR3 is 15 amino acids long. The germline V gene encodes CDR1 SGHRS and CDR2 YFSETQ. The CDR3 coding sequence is TGCGCCAGCAGCTTGGAGGACAGGGGGCAGAGTGGCTACACCTTC. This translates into CASSLEDRGQSGYTF.

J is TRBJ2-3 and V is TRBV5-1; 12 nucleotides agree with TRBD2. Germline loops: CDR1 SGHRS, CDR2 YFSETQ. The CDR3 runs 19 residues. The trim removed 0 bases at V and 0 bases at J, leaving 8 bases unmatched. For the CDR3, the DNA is TGCGCCAGCAGCTTGGTGCCTAGCGGGAGGGCCCGTAGCACAGATACGCAGTATTTT. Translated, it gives CASSLVPSGRARSTDTQYF.

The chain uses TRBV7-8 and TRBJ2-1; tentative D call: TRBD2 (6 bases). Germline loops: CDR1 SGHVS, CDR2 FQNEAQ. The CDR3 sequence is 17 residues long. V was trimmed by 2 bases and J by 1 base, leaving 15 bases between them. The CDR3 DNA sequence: TGTGCCAGCAGCTTAATTATGGTCGGGAGTTCCTACAATGAGCAGTTCTTC. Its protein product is CASSLIMVGSSYNEQFF.

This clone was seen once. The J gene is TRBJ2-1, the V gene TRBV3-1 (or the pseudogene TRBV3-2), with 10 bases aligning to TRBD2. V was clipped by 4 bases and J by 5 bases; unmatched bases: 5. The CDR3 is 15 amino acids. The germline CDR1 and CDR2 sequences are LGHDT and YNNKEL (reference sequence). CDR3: CASSRAGGYNNEQFF. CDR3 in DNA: TGTGCCAGCAGCCGAGCGGGAGGGTACAACAATGAGCAGTTCTTC.

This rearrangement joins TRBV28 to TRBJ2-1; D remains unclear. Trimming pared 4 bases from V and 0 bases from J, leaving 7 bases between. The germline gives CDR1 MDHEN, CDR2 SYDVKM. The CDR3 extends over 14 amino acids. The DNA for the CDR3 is TGTGCCAGCAGTTGGGCCAACTCCTACAATGAGCAGTTCTTC. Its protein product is CASSWANSYNEQFF.

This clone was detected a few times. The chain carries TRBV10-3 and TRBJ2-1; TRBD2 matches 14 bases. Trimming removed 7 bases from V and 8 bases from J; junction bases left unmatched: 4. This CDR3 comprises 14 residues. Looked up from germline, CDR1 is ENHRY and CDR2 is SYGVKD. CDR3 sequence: CAITGTSGSYEQFF. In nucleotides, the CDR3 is TGTGCCATCACCGGGACTAGCGGGAGCTATGAGCAGTTCTTC.

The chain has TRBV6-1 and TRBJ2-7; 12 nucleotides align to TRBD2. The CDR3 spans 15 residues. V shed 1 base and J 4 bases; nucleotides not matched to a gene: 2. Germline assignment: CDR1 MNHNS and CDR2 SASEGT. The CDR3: CASSEVLAGGYEQYF. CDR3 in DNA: TGTGCCAGCAGTGAAGTACTAGCGGGAGGTTACGAGCAGTACTTC.

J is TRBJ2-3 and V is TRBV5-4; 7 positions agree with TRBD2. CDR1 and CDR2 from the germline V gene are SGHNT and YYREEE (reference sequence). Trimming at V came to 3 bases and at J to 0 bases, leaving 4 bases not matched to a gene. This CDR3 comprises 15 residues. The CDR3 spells CASSSTSRSTDTQYF. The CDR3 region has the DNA TGTGCCAGCAGCTCGACTAGCAGAAGCACAGATACGCAGTATTTT.

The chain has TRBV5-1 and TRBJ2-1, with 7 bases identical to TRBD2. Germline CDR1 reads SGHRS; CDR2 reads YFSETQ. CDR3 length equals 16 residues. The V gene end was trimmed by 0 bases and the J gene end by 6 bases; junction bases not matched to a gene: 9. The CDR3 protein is CASSLVVRLALNEQFF. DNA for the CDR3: TGCGCCAGCAGCTTGGTAGTCCGACTAGCCCTCAATGAGCAGTTCTTC.

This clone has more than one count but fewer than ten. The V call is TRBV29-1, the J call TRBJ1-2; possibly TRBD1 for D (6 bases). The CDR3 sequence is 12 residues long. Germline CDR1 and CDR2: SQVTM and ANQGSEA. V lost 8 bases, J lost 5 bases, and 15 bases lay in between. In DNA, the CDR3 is TGCAGCTCAGGAGGGGGGGCGTATGGCTACACCTTC. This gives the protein CSSGGGAYGYTF.